This is a list of T cell receptor beta chains from one sample in a study of memory CD4+ T cells and cytomegalovirus serostatus. Clones were sequenced by immunoSEQ multiplex PCR, and TCRdb holds only the in-frame ones, with some missing. The table lists some 45,000 clones, roughly 72% of them singletons, with about 1.2% in the top ten. The sample was memory CD4+ T cells from blood. Source of these receptors: an adult in good health and CMV-seropositive. Both conserved end residues are part of each CDR3. The D gene is left open where the match is weak. Size values are once, few and many counts, or a class for expanded clones, and some rows have none.

j_gene,abundance,d_gene,v_gene,CDR3aa,CDR3nt
TRBJ1-1,.,.,TRBV27,CASSLRPQGNTEAFF,TGTGCCAGCAGTCTCCGACCACAGGGCAACACTGAAGCTTTCTTT
TRBJ2-5,.,TRBD2,TRBV2,CASLGLAGQETQYF,TGTGCCAGCTTGGGACTAGCGGGACAAGAGACCCAGTACTTC
TRBJ2-2,.,.,TRBV19,CASSNIGTGELFF,TGTGCCAGTAGTAACATCGGAACCGGGGAGCTGTTTTTT
TRBJ2-5,.,.,TRBV4-1,CASSQEWIQETQYF,TGCGCCAGCAGCCAAGAATGGATCCAGGAGACCCAGTACTTC
TRBJ1-2,.,TRBD1,TRBV10-3,CAISEGQGARYGYTF,TGTGCCATCAGCGAAGGACAGGGAGCAAGATATGGCTACACCTTC
TRBJ2-3,few,TRBD2,TRBV4-1,CASSQVMGLREDTQYF,TGCGCCAGCAGCCAAGTAATGGGACTAAGAGAAGATACGCAGTATTTT
TRBJ1-4,few,.,TRBV15,CATSNSLRGSNEKLFF,TGTGCCACCAGCAACTCCTTGAGAGGGTCTAATGAAAAACTGTTTTTT
TRBJ1-1,few,.,TRBV6-5,CASSFGRLDMNTEAFF,TGTGCCAGCAGTTTTGGGAGGCTGGATATGAACACTGAAGCTTTCTTT
TRBJ2-6,.,.,TRBV5-4,CASSRDHSGANVLTF,TGTGCCAGCTCCAGGGACCACTCTGGGGCCAACGTCCTGACTTTC
TRBJ2-1,.,TRBD2,TRBV4-1,CASSQPSGTSDKYEQFF,TGCGCCAGCAGCCAACCCTCCGGGACTAGCGACAAGTATGAGCAGTTCTTC
TRBJ1-6,few,.,TRBV7-9,CASSLQNSPLHF,TGTGCCAGCAGCTTACAGAATTCACCCCTCCACTTT
TRBJ1-4,.,.,TRBV10-3,CAISEFVVATNEKLFF,TGTGCCATCAGTGAGTTCGTGGTAGCAACTAATGAAAAACTGTTTTTT
TRBJ1-2,.,.,TRBV6-1,CASSRGDGYTF,TGTGCCAGCAGCAGGGGAGATGGCTACACCTTC
TRBJ1-3,.,.,TRBV6-5,CASRAASYSGNTIYF,TGTGCCAGCAGGGCGGCGTCTTACTCTGGAAACACCATATATTTT
TRBJ2-5,.,.,TRBV5-1,CASSTGHLGETQYF,TGCGCCAGCAGCACCGGACACTTGGGGGAGACCCAGTACTTC
TRBJ1-2,.,.,TRBV6-5,CASRDMGNGYTF,TGTGCCAGCCGGGACATGGGTAATGGCTACACCTTC
TRBJ1-5,.,.,TRBV19,CASRRQSNQPQHF,TGTGCCAGTAGGAGACAGTCCAATCAGCCCCAGCATTTT
TRBJ2-1,once,TRBD2,TRBV6-5,CASSRAGGRNEQFF,TGTGCCAGCAGCCGAGCGGGGGGGCGTAATGAGCAGTTCTTC
TRBJ1-5,.,.,TRBV7-6,CASSRGPYSNQPQHF,TGTGCCAGCAGCAGGGGACCTTATAGCAATCAGCCCCAGCATTTT
TRBJ2-1,once,.,TRBV18,CASSPGVNNEQFF,TGTGCCAGCTCACCAGGGGTCAACAATGAGCAGTTCTTC
TRBJ1-1,.,TRBD1,TRBV2,CASTRRGQAFF,TGTGCCAGCACCCGGAGGGGGCAAGCTTTCTTT
TRBJ1-6,.,TRBD1,TRBV6-1,CASSEDRLRPLHF,TGTGCCAGCAGTGAGGACAGGTTGAGGCCCCTCCACTTT
TRBJ2-3,.,TRBD2,TRBV7-8,CASSTGLGKYF,TGTGCCAGCAGCACGGGACTAGGAAAGTATTTT